Here is one T cell receptor (beta chain) with its context. Each donor's status was that of a healthy bone marrow donor. The PCR had 60 Vbeta and 13 Jbeta primers. Original handling: The count from a later analysis was 79 million or so unique TCR beta chains, about 9.9 million of them shared. The table came from immunoSEQ multiplex PCR; TCRdb's copy has only in-frame clones and leaves some out. D and trimming come from the DNA, and the V and J calls and clone size come from that table. The repertoire holds about 160,000 clones, with roughly 82% as singletons. This entry belongs to a study of cytomegalovirus exposure and HLA in healthy donors. Sequenced sample: PBMCs. The origin of this receptor is a man between 50 and 59 years old in good health and CMV-seropositive.

CDR3 region: CASRPSTSGPYNEQFF. The CDR3 DNA is TGTGCCAGCAGGCCTAGCACTAGCGGGCCCTACAATGAGCAGTTCTTC. V is TRBV5-4 and J is TRBJ2-1, with TRBD2 matching 9 bases. Looked up from germline, CDR1 is SGHNT and CDR2 is YYREEE (reference sequence). Trimming removed 5 bases from V and 2 bases from J; junction bases left unmatched: 8. The CDR3 spans 16 residues.